This T cell receptor beta chain is from a study of blood T cell repertoires in COVID-19 (dated by TCRdb to between 2020 and 2021). Context from the whole study: Samples covering the acute and convalescent phases of COVID-19 were provided by collaborators in the United States, Italy and Spain. The prospective study material was composed of cDNA or gDNA derived from T cells, B-cell-depleted T cells, or PBMCs. Samples came from the ongoing ImmuneRACE study (first 160 participants) plus 1,254 subjects from 6 global collaborators. Where available, HLA class I and class II types were obtained from metadata supplied by the sample provider rather than from assay-based typing. The repertoires were made available in a free public database intended to serve as a resource for research on the immune response to SARS-CoV-2. Deeply sampled blood TCRbeta repertoires from subjects exposed to, actively infected with, or recovered from COVID-19 were included in the dataset. Sample metadata almost always included a de-identified subject ID, COVID-19 status, age in years and sex.

V is reduced by 3 bases and J by 3 bases, leaving a spacing of 10 bases between them. The CDR3 goes from the cysteine to the phenylalanine over 14 residues. The entry retains the CDR3 DNA only, 42 bases that are in frame from base 1. In regard to this clone: Its antigen remains unidentified. There are no base qualities to consult, and no much larger clone falls within one base.

The immunoSEQ Assay, a bias-controlled multiplex PCR, was used to amplify TCRbeta CDR3 regions from genomic DNA. The original pipeline was this. Within the assay, amplification of reference gene primers was used to estimate how many nucleated cells each sample contained. To quantify the absolute abundance of each unique TCRbeta CDR3 rearrangement, sequence reads were collapsed and filtered. Productive Simpson clonality was computed per sample as the square root of Simpson's diversity index over productive rearrangements. TCRdb stores this immuneACCESS table with in-frame sequences only. Part of the clones is absent; in the studies checked, under half of the shortfall reflects unresolved V genes, and no reason is known for the rest. V and J calls and clone size follow that table, whereas D and trimming were derived from the DNA. This sample is represented by roughly 670,000 clones; 85% to 90% of them were singletons. Together, the top ten hold under 0.3% of the sample.

Whole blood was collected in K2EDTA tubes by collaborating institutions according to the institutions' own protocols. For TCRbeta analysis, collaborators shipped samples in one of three forms: frozen whole blood, isolated PBMCs, or DNA extracted from either of those sample types. Beyond this particular receptor, the publication reports: The quantity of clinical and demographic metadata differed by source and by participant and was supplied without curation.

Source material: peripheral blood. The clonotype originates from a woman younger than 35 with acute or convalescent COVID-19. This chain joins TRBV23-1 to TRBJ2-3; TRBD1 is a possible D gene, resting on 5 matching bases. TRBV23-1 is an ORF; its function is uncertain. The encoded CDR3 is CASSQAGQTDTQYF. The nucleotide sequence is given as TGCGCCAGCAGTCAGGCAGGGCAAACAGATACGCAGTATTTT.